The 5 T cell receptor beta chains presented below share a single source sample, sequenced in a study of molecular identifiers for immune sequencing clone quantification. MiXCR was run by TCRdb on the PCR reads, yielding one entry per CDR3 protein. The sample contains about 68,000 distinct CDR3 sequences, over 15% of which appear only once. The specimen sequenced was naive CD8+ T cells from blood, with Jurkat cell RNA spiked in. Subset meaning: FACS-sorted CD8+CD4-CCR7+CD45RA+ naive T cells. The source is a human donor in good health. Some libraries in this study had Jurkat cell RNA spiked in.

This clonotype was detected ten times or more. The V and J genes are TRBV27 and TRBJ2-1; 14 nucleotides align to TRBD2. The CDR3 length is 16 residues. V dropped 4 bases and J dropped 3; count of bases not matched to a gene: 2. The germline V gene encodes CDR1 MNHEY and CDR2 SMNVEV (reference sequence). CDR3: CASSSGLAGGYNEQFF. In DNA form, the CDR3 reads TGTGCCAGCAGTTCCGGACTAGCGGGGGGCTACAATGAGCAGTTCTTC.

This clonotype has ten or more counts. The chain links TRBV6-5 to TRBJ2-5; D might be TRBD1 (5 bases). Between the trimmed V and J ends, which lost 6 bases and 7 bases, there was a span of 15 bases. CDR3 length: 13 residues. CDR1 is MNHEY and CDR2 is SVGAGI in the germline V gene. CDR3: CASSPDSFGTQYF. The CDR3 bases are TGTGCCAGCAGCCCTGACAGTTTCGGGACCCAGTACTTC.

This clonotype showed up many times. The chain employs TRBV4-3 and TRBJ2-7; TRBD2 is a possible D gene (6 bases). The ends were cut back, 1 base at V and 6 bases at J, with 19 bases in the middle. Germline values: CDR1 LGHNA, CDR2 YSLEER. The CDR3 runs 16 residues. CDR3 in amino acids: CASSQGQGLISGEQYF. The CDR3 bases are TGCGCCAGCAGCCAAGGCCAGGGACTCATCTCGGGCGAGCAGTACTTC.

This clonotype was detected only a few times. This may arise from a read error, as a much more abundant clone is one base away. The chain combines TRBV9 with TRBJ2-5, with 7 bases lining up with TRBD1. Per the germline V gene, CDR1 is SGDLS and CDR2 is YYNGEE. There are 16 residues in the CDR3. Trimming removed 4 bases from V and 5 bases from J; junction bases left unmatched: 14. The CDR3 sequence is CASSMGDSSMGETQYF. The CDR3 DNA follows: TGTGCCAGCAGCATGGGGGACAGCTCAATGGGGGAGACCCAGTACTTC.

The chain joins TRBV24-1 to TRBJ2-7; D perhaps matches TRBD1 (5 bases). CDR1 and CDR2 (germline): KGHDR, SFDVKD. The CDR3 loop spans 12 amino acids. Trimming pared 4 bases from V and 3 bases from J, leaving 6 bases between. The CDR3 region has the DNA TGTGCCACCAGTGACAGGGACTACGAGCAGTACTTC. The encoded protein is CATSDRDYEQYF.